Given below is one TCR beta chain in context. The sample comes from a study of T cell clones after liver transplantation. Using immunoSEQ multiplex PCR, the repertoire was profiled, and TCRdb retains in-frame clones only, with some absent. Among about 80,000 clones listed, about 84% were seen once. Germline CDR1 reads KGHSH; CDR2 reads LQKENI. The germline V and J ends were trimmed by 5 bases and 1 base, with 8 bases remaining between them. This CDR3 spans 13 amino acids. This chain uses TRBV18 with TRBJ2-5; possibly TRBD1 for D (6 bases). The TCR comes from a human patient who received a liver transplant. Some T cells may originate from the graft donor. The source was CD4+ T cells from blood, collected just over 45 months after liver transplant. CDR3 sequence (DNA): TGTGCCAGCTCAGCGACAGGCCAAGAGACCCAGTACTTC. Its translation is CASSATGQETQYF.